This T cell receptor (beta chain) was captured in a study of immune characterization of retroperitoneal liposarcoma. This clonotype was counted at least ten times. One entry per CDR3 protein results from TCRdb running MiXCR on the PCR reads. Among more than 9,000 distinct CDR3 sequences listed, approximately 24% were seen once. CDR1 and CDR2 (germline): MNHEY, SMNVEV (reference sequence). V dropped 5 bases and J dropped 0 bases, with 11 bases sitting between them. The CDR3 contains 15 residues. This rearrangement joins TRBV27 to TRBJ2-1; weak D call: TRBD2 (5 bases). The sample was blood. This TCR came from a male donor with retroperitoneal liposarcoma. CDR3 sequence (DNA): TGTGCCAGCAGTGAGAGGGTACGCTCCTACAATGAGCAGTTCTTC. Its protein product is CASSERVRSYNEQFF.